This T cell receptor beta chain was identified in a study of T cell responses to AZD1222 COVID-19 vaccine. Study-wide points: White British people made up most donors, females outnumbered males, and clonal diversity was possibly underestimated. Just six AZD1222 recipients were seropositive at baseline. Vaccination with two AZD1222 doses was followed by a rise in Spike-specific TCR breadth and depth.

This CDR3 has 13 amino acids. The germline V gene encodes CDR1 LNHDA and CDR2 SQIVND (reference sequence). Trimming pared 3 bases from V and 6 bases from J, leaving 12 bases between. Here immunoSEQ multiplex PCR was the method, and the copy in TCRdb shows in-frame clones only, minus some. The sample lists around 150,000 clones; 90% to 95% were seen once. Worth noting for this clone: Its antigen remains unknown.

Sequences were derived from peripheral blood, sampled on day 0 of AZD1222 vaccination. The V gene is TRBV19, the J gene TRBJ2-7; tentative D call: TRBD2 (5 bases). This receptor was obtained from an adult in good health. The CDR3 protein is CASSIFRGSEQYF. The DNA for the CDR3 is TGTGCCAGTAGTATTTTCCGGGGTTCCGAGCAGTACTTC.